This TCR beta chain was recovered during a study of shared clonotypes between healthy human individuals. The wider study: Per donor, CD8 memory used one plate, CD8 naive used two, CD4 memory used three and CD4 naive used three.

Notes on the study in general: Naive subsets tended to show greater estimated richness than memory subsets. The represented genetic and exposure-history diversity was limited by the small number of donors.

Only CD45RO-negative cells positively selected for CCR7 counted as naive CD8 cells, so terminally differentiated effector memory CD45RA+ cells were excluded. Donors, healthy HIV-negative adults, lacked recent acute infections or vaccinations. TCRdb's copy holds only in-frame clones and misses some; the assay was immunoSEQ multiplex PCR. The sample has roughly 850,000 clones, about 96% seen once. About this clone: Its antigen is still unknown.

Germline assignment: CDR1 SGHDN and CDR2 FVKESK. This CDR3 comprises 18 residues. Trimming left V 1 base short and J 2 bases short, with 17 bases between. The sequenced sample was naive CD8+ T cells sorted from blood. The chain is built from TRBV14 and TRBJ2-2, with D perhaps TRBD1 or TRBD2 (5 bases each). The origin of this receptor is a man aged 25 to 45 in good health. The DNA of the CDR3 is TGTGCCAGCAGCCAAGCCGGGGTAGGGGCTTATAACACCGGGGAGCTGTTTTTT. Its protein product is CASSQAGVGAYNTGELFF.